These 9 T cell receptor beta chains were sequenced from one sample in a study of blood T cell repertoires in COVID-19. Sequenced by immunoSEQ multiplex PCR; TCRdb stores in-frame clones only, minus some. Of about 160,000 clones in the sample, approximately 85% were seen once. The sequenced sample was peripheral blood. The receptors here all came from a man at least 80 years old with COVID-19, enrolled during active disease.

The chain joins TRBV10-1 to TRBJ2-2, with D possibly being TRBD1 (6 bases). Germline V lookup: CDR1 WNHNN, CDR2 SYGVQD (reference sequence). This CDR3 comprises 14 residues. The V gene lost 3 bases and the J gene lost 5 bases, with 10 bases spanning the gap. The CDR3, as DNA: TGCGCCAGCAGTGAACAGGGTTATACCGGGGAGCTGTTTTTT. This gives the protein CASSEQGYTGELFF.

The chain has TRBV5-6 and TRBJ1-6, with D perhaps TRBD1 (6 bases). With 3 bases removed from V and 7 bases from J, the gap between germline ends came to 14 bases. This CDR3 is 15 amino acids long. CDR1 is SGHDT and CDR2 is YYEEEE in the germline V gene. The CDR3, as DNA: TGTGCCAGCAGCTCCACCCCAGGGGAGAATTCACCCCTCCACTTT. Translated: CASSSTPGENSPLHF.

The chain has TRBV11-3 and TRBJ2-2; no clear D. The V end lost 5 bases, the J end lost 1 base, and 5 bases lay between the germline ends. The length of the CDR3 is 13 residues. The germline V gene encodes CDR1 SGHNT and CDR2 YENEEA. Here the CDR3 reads CASSGRNTGELFF. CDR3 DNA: TGTGCCAGCAGCGGCAGGAACACCGGGGAGCTGTTTTTT.

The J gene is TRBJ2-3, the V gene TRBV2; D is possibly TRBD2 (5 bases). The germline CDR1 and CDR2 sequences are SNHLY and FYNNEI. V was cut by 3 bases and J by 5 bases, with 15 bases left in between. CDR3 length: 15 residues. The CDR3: CASSEFWGDGDTQYF. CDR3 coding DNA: TGTGCCAGCAGTGAGTTTTGGGGAGATGGAGATACGCAGTATTTT.

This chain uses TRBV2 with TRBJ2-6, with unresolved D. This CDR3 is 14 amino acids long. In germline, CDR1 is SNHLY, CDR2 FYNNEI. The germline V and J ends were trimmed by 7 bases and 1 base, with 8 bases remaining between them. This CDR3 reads CASKSLSGANVLTF. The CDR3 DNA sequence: TGTGCCAGCAAATCTCTATCTGGGGCCAACGTCCTGACTTTC.

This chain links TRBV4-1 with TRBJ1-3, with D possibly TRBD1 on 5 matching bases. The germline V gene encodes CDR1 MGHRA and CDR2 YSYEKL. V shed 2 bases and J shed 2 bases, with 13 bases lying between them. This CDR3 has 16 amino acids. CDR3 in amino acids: CASSQLRGSPGNTIYF. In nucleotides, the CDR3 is TGCGCCAGCAGCCAACTCCGGGGGTCTCCTGGAAACACCATATATTTT.

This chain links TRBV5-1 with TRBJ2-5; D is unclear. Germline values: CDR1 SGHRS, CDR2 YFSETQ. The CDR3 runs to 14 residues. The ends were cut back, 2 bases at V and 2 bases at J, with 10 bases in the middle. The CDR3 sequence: CASSLWQAQETQYF. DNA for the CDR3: TGCGCCAGCAGCTTATGGCAGGCACAAGAGACCCAGTACTTC.

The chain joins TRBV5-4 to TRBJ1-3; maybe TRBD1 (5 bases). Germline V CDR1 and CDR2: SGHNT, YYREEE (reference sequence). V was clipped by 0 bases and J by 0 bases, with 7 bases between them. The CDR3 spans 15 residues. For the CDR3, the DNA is TGTGCCAGCAGCTTGGCCAGGGCCTCTGGAAACACCATATATTTT. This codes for CASSLARASGNTIYF.

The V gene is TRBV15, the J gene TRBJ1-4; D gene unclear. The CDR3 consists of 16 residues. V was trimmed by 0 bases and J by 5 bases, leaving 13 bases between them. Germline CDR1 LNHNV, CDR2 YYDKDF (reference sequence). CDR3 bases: TGTGCCACCAGCAGAGATGGTAGACTCAGCAATGAAAAACTGTTTTTT. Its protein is CATSRDGRLSNEKLFF.